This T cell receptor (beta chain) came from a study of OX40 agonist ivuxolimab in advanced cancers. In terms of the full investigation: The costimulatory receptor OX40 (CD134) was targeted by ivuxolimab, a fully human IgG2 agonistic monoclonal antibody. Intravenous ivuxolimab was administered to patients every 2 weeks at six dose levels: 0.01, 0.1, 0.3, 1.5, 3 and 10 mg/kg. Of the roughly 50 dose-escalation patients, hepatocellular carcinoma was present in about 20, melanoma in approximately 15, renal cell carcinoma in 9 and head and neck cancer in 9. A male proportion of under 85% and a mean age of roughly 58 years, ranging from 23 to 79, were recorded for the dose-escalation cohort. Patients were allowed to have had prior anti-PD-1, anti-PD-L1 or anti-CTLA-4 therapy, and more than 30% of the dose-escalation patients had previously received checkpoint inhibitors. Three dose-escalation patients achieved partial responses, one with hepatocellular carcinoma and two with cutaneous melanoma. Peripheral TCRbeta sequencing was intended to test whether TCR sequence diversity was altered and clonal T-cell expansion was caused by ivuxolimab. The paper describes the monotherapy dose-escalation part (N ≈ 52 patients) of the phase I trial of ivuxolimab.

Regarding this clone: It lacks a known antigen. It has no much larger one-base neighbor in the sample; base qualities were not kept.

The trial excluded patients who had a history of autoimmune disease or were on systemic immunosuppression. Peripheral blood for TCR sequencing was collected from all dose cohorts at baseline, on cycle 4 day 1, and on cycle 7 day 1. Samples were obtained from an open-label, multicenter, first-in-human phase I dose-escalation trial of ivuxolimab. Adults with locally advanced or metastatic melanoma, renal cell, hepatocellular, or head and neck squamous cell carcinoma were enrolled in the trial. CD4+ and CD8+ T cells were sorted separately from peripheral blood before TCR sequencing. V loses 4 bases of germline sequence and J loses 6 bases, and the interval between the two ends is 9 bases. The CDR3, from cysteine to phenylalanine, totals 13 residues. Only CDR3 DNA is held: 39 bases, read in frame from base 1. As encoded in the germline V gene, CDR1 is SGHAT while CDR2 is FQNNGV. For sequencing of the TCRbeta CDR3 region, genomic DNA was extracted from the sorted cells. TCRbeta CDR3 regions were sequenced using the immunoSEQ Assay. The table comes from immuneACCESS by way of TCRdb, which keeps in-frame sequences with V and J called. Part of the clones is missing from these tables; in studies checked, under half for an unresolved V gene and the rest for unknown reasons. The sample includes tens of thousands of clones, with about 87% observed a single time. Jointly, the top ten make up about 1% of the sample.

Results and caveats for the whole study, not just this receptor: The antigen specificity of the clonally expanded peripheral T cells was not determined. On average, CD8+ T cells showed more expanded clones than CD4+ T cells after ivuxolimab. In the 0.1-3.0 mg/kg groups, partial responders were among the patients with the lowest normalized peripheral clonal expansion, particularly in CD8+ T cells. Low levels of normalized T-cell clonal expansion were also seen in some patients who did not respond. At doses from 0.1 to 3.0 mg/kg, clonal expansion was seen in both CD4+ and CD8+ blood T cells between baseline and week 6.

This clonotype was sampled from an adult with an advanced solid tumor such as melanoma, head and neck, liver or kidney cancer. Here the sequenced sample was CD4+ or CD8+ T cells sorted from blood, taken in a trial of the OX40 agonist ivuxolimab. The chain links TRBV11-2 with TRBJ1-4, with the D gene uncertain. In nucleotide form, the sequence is TGTGCCAGCAGCTCCCTGATAGATGAAAAACTGTTTTTT. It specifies CASSSLIDEKLFF.